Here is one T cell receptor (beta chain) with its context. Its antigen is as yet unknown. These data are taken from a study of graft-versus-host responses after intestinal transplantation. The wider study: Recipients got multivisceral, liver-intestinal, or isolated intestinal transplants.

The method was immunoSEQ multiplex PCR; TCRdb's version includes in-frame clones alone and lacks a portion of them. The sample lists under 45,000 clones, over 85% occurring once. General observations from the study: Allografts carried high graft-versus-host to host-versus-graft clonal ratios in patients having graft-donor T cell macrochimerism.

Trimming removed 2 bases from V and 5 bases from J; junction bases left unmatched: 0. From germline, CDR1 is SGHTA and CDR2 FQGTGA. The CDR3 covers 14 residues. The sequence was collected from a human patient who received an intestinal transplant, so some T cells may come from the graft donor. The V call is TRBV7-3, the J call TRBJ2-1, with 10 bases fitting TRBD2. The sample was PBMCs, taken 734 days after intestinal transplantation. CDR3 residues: CASSLGLADNEQFF. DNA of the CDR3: TGTGCCAGCAGCTTAGGACTAGCGGACAATGAGCAGTTCTTC.